These 27 T cell receptor beta chains were sequenced from one sample in a study of blood T cell repertoires in COVID-19. Produced via immunoSEQ multiplex PCR; TCRdb's table is partial and in-frame only. This table holds hundreds of thousands of clones, roughly 80% found once. The specimen sequenced was peripheral blood. These TCRs come from a woman of 80 years or more with COVID-19, enrolled during active disease.

This clone was seen a single time. The chain employs TRBV5-1 and TRBJ2-2; maybe TRBD1 (6 bases). The germline V and J ends were trimmed by 7 bases and 8 bases, with 18 bases remaining between them. The germline gives CDR1 SGHRS, CDR2 YFSETQ. The CDR3 length is 14 residues. CDR3 residues: CASSGDRFLGELFF. The CDR3 bases are TGCGCCAGCTCGGGCGACAGGTTTTTGGGGGAGCTGTTTTTT.

This clone was found a few times. At one end, the junction sequence differs from germline, possibly due to a read error. The chain employs TRBV7-7 and TRBJ2-7; tentative D call: TRBD1 (6 bases). Germline lookup yields CDR1 SSHAT and CDR2 FNYEAQ (reference sequence). The CDR3 covers 13 residues. CDR3 sequence (DNA): TGTGCTAGCAGCTTGGGCCGAGGGGGCGAGCAGTACTTC. This sequence encodes CASSLGRGGEQYF.

The chain joins TRBV28 to TRBJ2-1, with 10 bases fitting TRBD2. From germline, CDR1 is MDHEN and CDR2 SYDVKM. With V trimmed by 7 bases and J by 12 bases, 15 bases remained unmatched. The length of the CDR3 is 15 residues. The CDR3 nucleotides are TGTGCCAGCACCTCCGGACTAGCGGAAACCATGGGGCAGTTCTTC. It is translated as CASTSGLAETMGQFF.

A note on this clone: Other DNA sequences in the same sample also yield this CDR3. The J gene is TRBJ2-3, the V gene TRBV7-2, with TRBD2 as a possible D gene (5 bases). The CDR3 covers 15 residues. CDR1 SGHTA and CDR2 FQGNSA come from the germline V gene. V gave up 1 base and J gave up 0 bases, with 8 bases separating them. Here the CDR3 DNA reads TGTGCCAGCAGCTTAGACGGCGGGAGCACAGATACGCAGTATTTT. Amino acid sequence: CASSLDGGSTDTQYF.

In regard to this clone: The sample has other DNA sequences that encode this CDR3 too. The chain links TRBV7-8 to TRBJ2-2; the match to TRBD1 covers 7 bases. CDR1 is SGHVS, CDR2 FQNEAQ, per germline. The CDR3 loop spans 15 amino acids. Trimming cost V 3 bases and J 2 bases; bases outside gene matches: 3. This CDR3 is CASSFGTVNTGELFF. The CDR3 DNA follows: TGTGCCAGCAGCTTTGGGACAGTCAACACCGGGGAGCTGTTTTTT. The full variable domain, its missing parts supplied by reference TRBV7-8 and TRBJ2-2, is GAGVSQSPRYKVAKRGQDVALRCDPISGHVSLFWYQQALGQGPEFLTYFQNEAQLDKSGLPSDRFFAERPEGSVSTLKIQRTQQEDSAVYLCASSFGTVNTGELFFGEGSRLTVL.

V gene TRBV7-3 combines with J gene TRBJ2-3; 9 nucleotides line up with TRBD1. Per germline, CDR1 SGHTA and CDR2 FQGTGA. The ends lost 5 bases at V and 6 bases at J; junction bases unmatched: 9. The CDR3 sequence is 15 residues long. The CDR3 coding sequence is TGTGCCAGCAGCGTCTCCGGGACAGGGAAGGATACGCAGTATTTT. Its translation is CASSVSGTGKDTQYF.

This clone came up once. The rearrangement joins TRBV30 to TRBJ1-2; D is uncertain. CDR3 length equals 14 residues. V was trimmed by 2 bases and J by 7 bases, leaving 17 bases between them. The germline CDR1 and CDR2 sequences are GTSNPN and SVGIG (reference sequence). In DNA, the CDR3 is TGTGCCTGGAGTACCACCGGGTCTCTCTCTGGCTACACCTTC. This encodes CAWSTTGSLSGYTF. Using reference TRBV30 and TRBJ1-2 for the parts outside the CDR3, the full variable domain is SQTIHQWPATLVQPVGSPLSLECTVEGTSNPNLYWYRQAAGRGLQLLFYSVGIGQISSEVPQNLSASRPQDRQFILSSKKLLLSDSGFYLCAWSTTGSLSGYTFGSGTRLTVV.

The rearrangement joins TRBV20-1 to TRBJ2-1; D call uncertain. Trimming removed 1 base at V and 10 bases at J, with 8 bases between. CDR3 length equals 11 residues. Germline V lookup: CDR1 DFQATT, CDR2 SNEGSKA (reference sequence). Here the CDR3 reads CSARVRREQFF. The CDR3 nucleotides read TGCAGTGCTAGAGTCAGGCGCGAGCAGTTCTTC.

This clone was counted once. The junction does not match germline at one end; this may be a read error. The chain has TRBV7-7 and TRBJ1-1; maybe TRBD1 (5 bases). CDR1 and CDR2 from the germline V gene are SSHAT and FNYEAQ (reference sequence). The CDR3 totals 13 residues. The CDR3 protein is CASSLTGNTEAFF. The CDR3 DNA reads as TGTGCTAGCAGCTTAACAGGGAACACTGAAGCTTTCTTT.

This chain joins TRBV19 and TRBJ1-1, with 10 nucleotides matching TRBD1. The CDR3 is made up of 15 amino acids. CDR1 LNHDA and CDR2 SQIVND come from the germline V gene (reference sequence). Trimming cost V 3 bases and J 4 bases; bases outside gene matches: 5. The CDR3, as DNA: TGTGCCAGTAGTATCTCGGGACAGGGGACCACTGAAGCTTTCTTT. It encodes CASSISGQGTTEAFF.

This clone was seen only once. The chain recombines TRBV20-1 with TRBJ1-4; 8 positions match TRBD1. Trimming cost V 3 bases and J 6 bases; bases outside gene matches: 6. Germline V gene data show CDR1 as DFQATT and CDR2 as SNEGSKA (reference sequence). There are 14 residues in the CDR3. DNA for the CDR3: TGCAGTGCTAGTAGACAGGGGCGAGATGAAAAACTGTTTTTT. This translates into CSASRQGRDEKLFF.

A few counts support this clone. The V call is TRBV7-9, the J call TRBJ1-5, with TRBD1 matching over 9 bases. CDR1 is SEHNR, CDR2 FQNEAQ, per germline (reference sequence). This CDR3 is 16 amino acids long. J lost 2 bases, V lost 3 bases, and 5 bases had no gene match. The CDR3 region has the DNA TGTGCCAGCAGCTTTGGACAGGGGCAGGGCAATCAGCCCCAGCATTTT. It encodes CASSFGQGQGNQPQHF. The whole variable domain, filled in from reference TRBV7-9 and TRBJ1-5, reads DTGVSQNPRHKITKRGQNVTFRCDPISEHNRLYWYRQTLGQGPEFLTYFQNEAQLEKSRLLSDRFSAERPKGSFSTLEIQRTEQGDSAMYLCASSFGQGQGNQPQHFGDGTRLSIL.

CDR3 in DNA: TGTGCCAGTAGTCAACCGGGACTAAACTCCTACAATGAGCAGTTCTTC. Its protein product is CASSQPGLNSYNEQFF. The chain joins TRBV19 to TRBJ2-1, with 7 bases aligning to TRBD2. From germline, CDR1 is LNHDA and CDR2 SQIVND (reference sequence). The V gene end was trimmed by 5 bases and the J gene end by 0 bases; junction bases not matched to a gene: 7. The CDR3 extends over 16 amino acids. Variable domain in full (rest from reference TRBV19 and TRBJ2-1): DGGITQSPKYLFRKEGQNVTLSCEQNLNHDAMYWYRQDPGQGLRLIYYSQIVNDFQKGDIAEGYSVSREKKESFPLTVTSAQKNPTAFYLCASSQPGLNSYNEQFFGPGTRLTVL.

This clone was counted a single time. The chain carries TRBV6-6 and TRBJ1-2, with D uncertain. The germline CDR1 and CDR2 sequences are MNHNY and SVGAGI (reference sequence). This CDR3 has 11 residues. The germline V and J ends were trimmed by 11 bases and 8 bases, with 15 bases remaining between them. DNA of the CDR3: TGTGCCGTTAGCCCCTCGGAGGGCTACACCTTC. This translates into CAVSPSEGYTF.

The rearrangement links TRBV18 to TRBJ1-5, with D perhaps matching TRBD1 (5 bases). Trimming removed 6 bases at V and 5 bases at J, with 11 bases between. CDR3 length equals 13 residues. From germline, CDR1 is KGHSH and CDR2 LQKENI. This CDR3 is CASSGGGDQPQHF. DNA for the CDR3: TGTGCCAGCTCGGGGGGAGGGGATCAGCCCCAGCATTTT.

The chain couples TRBV11-2 to TRBJ2-3; 7 bases fit TRBD2. Germline V gives CDR1 SGHAT, CDR2 FQNNGV. The CDR3 covers 14 residues. Trimming cost V 6 bases and J 1 base; bases outside gene matches: 4. This chain's CDR3 is CASSRSGRTDTQYF. CDR3 nucleotide sequence: TGTGCCAGCAGTCGTAGCGGGCGCACAGATACGCAGTATTTT.

This rearrangement joins TRBV6-1 to TRBJ2-3, with 12 bases aligning to TRBD2. V gave up 3 bases and J gave up 2 bases; unmatched junction bases: 6. The germline V gene has CDR1 MNHNS and CDR2 SASEGT. This CDR3 comprises 17 residues. Written as DNA, the CDR3 is TGTGCCAGCAGTGAGGGGGGGACTAGCGGGTCCACAGATACGCAGTATTTT. As protein: CASSEGGTSGSTDTQYF.

V usage is TRBV3-1 (or the pseudogene TRBV3-2) and J usage is TRBJ2-5; TRBD2 matches 8 bases. V lost 4 bases and J lost 5; bases outside the gene matches: 6. CDR3 length: 14 amino acids. Germline lookup yields CDR1 LGHDT and CDR2 YNNKEL (reference sequence). The DNA for the CDR3 is TGTGCCAGCAGCCCGGGACTAGATAGGGAGACCCAGTACTTC. This translates into CASSPGLDRETQYF.

The chain joins TRBV28 to TRBJ1-4, with D uncertain. The CDR3 is 15 amino acids. Trimming shortened V by 6 bases and J by 0 bases, and 11 bases separated the two germline ends. The germline CDR1 and CDR2 sequences are MDHEN and SYDVKM. CDR3: CASSSRAATNEKLFF. The CDR3 nucleotides are TGTGCCAGCAGCTCGAGGGCCGCAACTAATGAAAAACTGTTTTTT.

The chain employs TRBV7-2 and TRBJ2-5; D gene uncertain. Trimming left V 1 base short and J 2 bases short, with 5 bases between. This CDR3 spans 13 amino acids. Germline V gene data show CDR1 as SGHTA and CDR2 as FQGNSA. The CDR3 bases are TGTGCCAGCAGCTTAGAACTGCAAGAGACCCAGTACTTC. This codes for CASSLELQETQYF.

The count of this clone is one. This sequence joins TRBV5-1 and TRBJ2-2; D not certain. This CDR3 has 15 amino acids. Trimming cost V 2 bases and J 4 bases, with 12 bases left between them. Germline V gives CDR1 SGHRS, CDR2 YFSETQ. As DNA, the CDR3 is TGCGCCAGCAGCTTACAAGTACCGGGCACCGGGGAGCTGTTTTTT. The encoded protein is CASSLQVPGTGELFF.

The chain recombines TRBV11-1 with TRBJ2-1, with 8 bases matching TRBD2. V lost 4 bases, J lost 3 bases, and 8 bases stayed unmatched. This CDR3 is built from 16 residues. CDR1 is SGHAT, CDR2 FQDESV, per germline (reference sequence). CDR3 loop: CASSSHGLAFYNEQFF. The CDR3 DNA sequence: TGTGCCAGCAGCTCCCACGGACTAGCCTTCTACAATGAGCAGTTCTTC.

The chain is built from TRBV18 and TRBJ1-5; TRBD1 is a possible D gene (6 bases). Germline CDR1 reads KGHSH; CDR2 reads LQKENI. V lost 3 bases and J lost 5, with 14 bases in between. CDR3 length equals 15 residues. The CDR3 spells CASSPGTGPHQPQHF. CDR3 DNA sequence: TGTGCCAGCTCACCCGGAACAGGGCCCCATCAGCCCCAGCATTTT.

V usage is TRBV28 and J usage is TRBJ1-2, with a possible D match to TRBD1 (6 bases). V was shortened by 6 bases and J by 4 bases, with 15 bases between the two germline ends. CDR3 size: 14 residues. Per the germline V gene, CDR1 is MDHEN and CDR2 is SYDVKM. The CDR3 region is CASSKAGASYGYTF. In nucleotides, the CDR3 is TGTGCCAGCAGCAAGGCAGGGGCCTCCTATGGCTACACCTTC.

This clone was picked up one time. V and J are TRBV28 and TRBJ2-1, with 9 bases that match TRBD2. This CDR3 is 15 amino acids long. With V trimmed by 6 bases and J by 8 bases, 11 bases remained unmatched. Germline CDR1 is MDHEN and CDR2 is SYDVKM. Here the CDR3 reads CASRRGRAVRDEQFF. The CDR3 DNA reads TGTGCCAGCAGACGCGGGAGGGCTGTGAGGGATGAGCAGTTCTTC.

This chain links TRBV27 with TRBJ2-2, with D tentatively TRBD2 (6 bases). CDR3 length: 15 residues. The V gene lost 2 bases and the J gene lost 6 bases, with 13 bases spanning the gap. Germline V gene sequence: CDR1 MNHEY, CDR2 SMNVEV (reference sequence). CDR3 in amino acids: CASSLGGSGAGELFF. The DNA for the CDR3 is TGTGCCAGCAGTTTAGGGGGGAGTGGTGCCGGGGAGCTGTTTTTT.

The rearrangement links TRBV19 to TRBJ2-1; 12 bases match TRBD2. The CDR3 has 19 amino acids. Per the germline V gene, CDR1 is LNHDA and CDR2 is SQIVND (reference sequence). V was clipped by 3 bases and J by 6 bases; unmatched bases: 15. The DNA of the CDR3 is TGTGCCAGTAGTATGGGGCTAGCGGGGGGGAGGAAGGACTTCAATGAGCAGTTCTTC. Translation gives CASSMGLAGGRKDFNEQFF.